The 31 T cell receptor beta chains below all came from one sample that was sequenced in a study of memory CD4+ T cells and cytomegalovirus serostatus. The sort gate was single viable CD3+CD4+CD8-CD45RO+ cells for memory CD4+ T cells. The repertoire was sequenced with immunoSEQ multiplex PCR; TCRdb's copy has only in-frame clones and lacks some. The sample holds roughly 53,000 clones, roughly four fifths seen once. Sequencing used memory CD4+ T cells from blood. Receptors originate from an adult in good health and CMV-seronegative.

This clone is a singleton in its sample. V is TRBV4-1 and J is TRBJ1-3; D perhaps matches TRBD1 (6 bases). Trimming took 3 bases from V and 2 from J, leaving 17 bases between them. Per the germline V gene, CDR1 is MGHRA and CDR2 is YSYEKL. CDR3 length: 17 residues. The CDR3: CASSHTRDKDPGNTIYF. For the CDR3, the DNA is TGCGCCAGCAGCCATACCCGGGACAAAGACCCTGGAAACACCATATATTTT.

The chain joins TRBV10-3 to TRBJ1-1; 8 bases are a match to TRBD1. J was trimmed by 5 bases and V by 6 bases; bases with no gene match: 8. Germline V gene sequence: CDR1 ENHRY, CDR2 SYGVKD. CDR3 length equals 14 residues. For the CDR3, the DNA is TGTGCCATCAGCGGAACAGGGGGTCGTACTGAAGCTTTCTTT. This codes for CAISGTGGRTEAFF.

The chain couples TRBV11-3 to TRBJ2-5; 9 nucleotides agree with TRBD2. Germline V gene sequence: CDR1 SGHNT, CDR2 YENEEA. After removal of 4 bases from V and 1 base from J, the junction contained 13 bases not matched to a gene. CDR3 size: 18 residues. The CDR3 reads CASSSSSAGGISQETQYF. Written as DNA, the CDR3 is TGTGCCAGCAGCTCCTCGAGCGCGGGAGGGATAAGCCAAGAGACCCAGTACTTC.

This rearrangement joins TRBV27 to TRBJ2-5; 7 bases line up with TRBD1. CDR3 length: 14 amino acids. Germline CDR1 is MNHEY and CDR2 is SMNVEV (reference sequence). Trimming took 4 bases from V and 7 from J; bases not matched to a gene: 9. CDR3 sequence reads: CASSSSTGVGTQYF. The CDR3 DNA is TGTGCCAGCAGTTCCTCAACAGGGGTAGGGACCCAGTACTTC.

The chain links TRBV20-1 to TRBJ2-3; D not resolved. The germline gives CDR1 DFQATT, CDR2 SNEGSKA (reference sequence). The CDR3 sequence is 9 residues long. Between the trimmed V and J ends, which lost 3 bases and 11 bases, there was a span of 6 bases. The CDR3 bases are TGCAGTGCTAGGCTGGGGCAGTATTTT. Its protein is CSARLGQYF.

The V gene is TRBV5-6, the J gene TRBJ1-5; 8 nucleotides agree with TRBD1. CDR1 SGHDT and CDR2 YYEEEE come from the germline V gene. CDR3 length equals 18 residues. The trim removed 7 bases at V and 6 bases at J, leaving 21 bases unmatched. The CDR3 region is CASRKRTGTLYWTQPQHF. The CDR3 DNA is TGTGCCAGCCGCAAGAGGACAGGGACTCTGTACTGGACTCAGCCCCAGCATTTT.

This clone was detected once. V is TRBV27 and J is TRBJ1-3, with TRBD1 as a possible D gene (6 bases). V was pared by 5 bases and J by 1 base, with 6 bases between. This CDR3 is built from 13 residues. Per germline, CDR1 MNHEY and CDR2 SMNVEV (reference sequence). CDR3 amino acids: CASSRGSGNTIYF. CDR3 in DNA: TGTGCCAGCAGTAGGGGGTCTGGAAACACCATATATTTT.

The CDR3 nucleotides are TGTGCCAGCAGTGAGGGCAGGGCGAAAACTGAAGCTTTCTTT. The encoded protein is CASSEGRAKTEAFF. The chain has TRBV6-1 and TRBJ1-1; D is perhaps TRBD1 (5 bases). From germline, CDR1 is MNHNS and CDR2 SASEGT. The CDR3 spans 14 residues. Trimming stripped 3 bases from V and 5 bases from J, with 13 bases between.

DNA of the CDR3: TGTGCCAGCAGCTATGGGGTTGGCAATCAGCCCCAGCATTTT. This sequence encodes CASSYGVGNQPQHF. The chain uses TRBV7-8 and TRBJ1-5, with unresolved D. Trimming removed 4 bases from V and 2 bases from J, with 9 bases in between. This CDR3 region has 14 residues. Germline V gene lookup returns CDR1 SGHVS and CDR2 FQNEAQ.

The DNA for the CDR3 is TGTGCCAGCTCCCGCGGACGGGATGAAAAACTGTTTTTT. This sequence encodes CASSRGRDEKLFF. This chain joins TRBV18 and TRBJ1-4; the D is unclear. The CDR3 runs 13 residues. Germline V gene data show CDR1 as KGHSH and CDR2 as LQKENI. With 6 bases removed from V and 6 bases from J, the gap between germline ends came to 11 bases.

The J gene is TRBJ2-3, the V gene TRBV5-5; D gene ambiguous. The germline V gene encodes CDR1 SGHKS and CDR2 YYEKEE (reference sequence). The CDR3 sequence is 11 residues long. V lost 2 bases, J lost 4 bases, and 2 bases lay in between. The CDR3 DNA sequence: TGTGCCAGCAGCTTCCCAGATACGCAGTATTTT. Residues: CASSFPDTQYF.

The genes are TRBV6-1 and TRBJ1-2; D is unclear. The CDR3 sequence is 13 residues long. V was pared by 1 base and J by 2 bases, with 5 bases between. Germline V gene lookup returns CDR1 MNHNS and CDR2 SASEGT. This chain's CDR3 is CASSEELNYGYTF. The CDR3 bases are TGTGCCAGCAGTGAAGAACTGAACTATGGCTACACCTTC.

The CDR3 loop is CASSNYEQYF. The CDR3 region has the DNA TGTGCCAGCAGTAATTACGAGCAGTACTTC. The chain has TRBV6-5 and TRBJ2-7, with D uncertain. Germline-derived CDR1 and CDR2 are MNHEY and SVGAGI. The CDR3 runs to 10 residues. V gave up 5 bases and J gave up 4 bases, with 3 bases separating them.

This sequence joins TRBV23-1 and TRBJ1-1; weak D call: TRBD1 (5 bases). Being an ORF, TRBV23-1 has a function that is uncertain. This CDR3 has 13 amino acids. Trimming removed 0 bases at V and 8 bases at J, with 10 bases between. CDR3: CASSQSAEGEAFF. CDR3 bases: TGCGCCAGCAGTCAATCAGCGGAGGGGGAAGCTTTCTTT.

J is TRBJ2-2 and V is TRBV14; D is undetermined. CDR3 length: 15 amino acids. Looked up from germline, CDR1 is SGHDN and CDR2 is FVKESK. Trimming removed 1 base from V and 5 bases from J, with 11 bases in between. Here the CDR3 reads CASSQARVGTGELFF. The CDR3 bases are TGTGCCAGCAGCCAAGCCCGGGTAGGGACCGGGGAGCTGTTTTTT.

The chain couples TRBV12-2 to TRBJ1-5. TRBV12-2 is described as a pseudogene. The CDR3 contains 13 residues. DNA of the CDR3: TGTGCAAGTCGCTTAGCCTCACCCCAGCCCCAGCATTTT. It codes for CASRLASPQPQHF.

The CDR3 region is CASSPPQALEAFF. The CDR3 nucleotides are TGTGCCAGCAGTCCCCCCCAGGCGCTCGAAGCTTTCTTT. V usage is TRBV6-5 and J usage is TRBJ1-1; D not certain. V lost 5 bases and J lost 8, with 15 bases in between. The CDR3 has 13 amino acids. Germline CDR1 is MNHEY and CDR2 is SVGAGI.

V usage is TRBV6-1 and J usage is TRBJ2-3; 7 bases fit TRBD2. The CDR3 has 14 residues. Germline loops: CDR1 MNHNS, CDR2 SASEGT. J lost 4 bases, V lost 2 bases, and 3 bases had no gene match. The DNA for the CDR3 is TGTGCCAGCAGTGAATTGGGACTATCAGATACGCAGTATTTT. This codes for CASSELGLSDTQYF.

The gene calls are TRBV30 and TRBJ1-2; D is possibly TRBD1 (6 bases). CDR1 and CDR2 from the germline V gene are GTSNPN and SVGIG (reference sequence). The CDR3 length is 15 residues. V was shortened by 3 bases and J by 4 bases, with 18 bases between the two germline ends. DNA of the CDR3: TGTGCCTGGAGCTCCCAGGACGGACAGCTCTATGGCTACACCTTC. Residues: CAWSSQDGQLYGYTF.

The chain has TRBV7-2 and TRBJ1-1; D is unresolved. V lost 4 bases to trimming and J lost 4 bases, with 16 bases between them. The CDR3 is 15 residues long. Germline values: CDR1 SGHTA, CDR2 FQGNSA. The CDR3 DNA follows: TGTGCCAGCAGCTCTACGTCGATCGGAGGCACTGAAGCTTTCTTT. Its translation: CASSSTSIGGTEAFF.

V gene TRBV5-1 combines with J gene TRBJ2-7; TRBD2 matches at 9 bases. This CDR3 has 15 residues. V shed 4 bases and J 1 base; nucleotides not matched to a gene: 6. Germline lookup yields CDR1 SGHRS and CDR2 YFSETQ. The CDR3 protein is CASSPGLARSYEQYF. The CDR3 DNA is TGCGCCAGCAGCCCAGGACTAGCGAGATCCTACGAGCAGTACTTC.

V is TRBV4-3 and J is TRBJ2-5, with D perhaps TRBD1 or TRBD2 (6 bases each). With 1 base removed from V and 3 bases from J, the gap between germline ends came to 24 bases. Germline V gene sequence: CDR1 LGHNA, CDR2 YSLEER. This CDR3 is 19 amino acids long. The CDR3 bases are TGCGCCAGCAGCCAAGTAATAATGAAGGGGGGTTGGTTCGAAGAGACCCAGTACTTC. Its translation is CASSQVIMKGGWFEETQYF.

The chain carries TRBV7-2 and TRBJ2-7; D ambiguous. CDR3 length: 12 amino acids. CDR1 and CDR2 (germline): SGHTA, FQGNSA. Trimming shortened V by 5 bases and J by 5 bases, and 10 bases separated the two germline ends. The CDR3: CASSRQRDEQYF. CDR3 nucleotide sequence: TGTGCCAGCAGCCGTCAACGGGACGAGCAGTACTTC.

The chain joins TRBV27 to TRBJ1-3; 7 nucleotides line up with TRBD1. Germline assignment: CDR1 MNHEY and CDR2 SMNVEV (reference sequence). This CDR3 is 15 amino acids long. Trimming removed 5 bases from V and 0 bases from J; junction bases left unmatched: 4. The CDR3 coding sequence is TGTGCCAGCAGTCGGACAGGCGACTCTGGAAACACCATATATTTT. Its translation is CASSRTGDSGNTIYF.

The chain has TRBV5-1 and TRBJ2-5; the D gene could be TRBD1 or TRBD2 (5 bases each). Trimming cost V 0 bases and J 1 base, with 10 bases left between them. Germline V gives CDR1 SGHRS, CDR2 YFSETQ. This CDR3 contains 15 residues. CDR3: CASSLAPGTQETQYF. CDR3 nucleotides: TGCGCCAGCAGCTTGGCCCCAGGGACCCAAGAGACCCAGTACTTC.

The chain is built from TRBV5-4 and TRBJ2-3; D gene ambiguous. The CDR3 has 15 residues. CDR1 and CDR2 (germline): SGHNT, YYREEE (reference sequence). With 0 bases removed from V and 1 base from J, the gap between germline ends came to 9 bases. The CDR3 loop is CASSLGGPGTDTQYF. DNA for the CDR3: TGTGCCAGCAGCTTGGGCGGACCAGGCACAGATACGCAGTATTTT.

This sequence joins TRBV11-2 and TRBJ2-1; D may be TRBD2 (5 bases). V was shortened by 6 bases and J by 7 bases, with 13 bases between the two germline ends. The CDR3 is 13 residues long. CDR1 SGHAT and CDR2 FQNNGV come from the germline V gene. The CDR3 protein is CASRKDSPNEQFF. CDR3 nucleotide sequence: TGTGCCAGCAGGAAGGACTCGCCGAATGAGCAGTTCTTC.

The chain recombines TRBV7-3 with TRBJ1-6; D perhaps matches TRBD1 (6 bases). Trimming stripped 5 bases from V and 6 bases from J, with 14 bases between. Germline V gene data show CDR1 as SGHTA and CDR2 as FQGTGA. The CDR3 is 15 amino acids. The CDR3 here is CASSRLGRGNSPLHF. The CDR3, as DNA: TGTGCCAGCAGCCGTCTGGGCAGGGGTAATTCACCCCTCCACTTT.

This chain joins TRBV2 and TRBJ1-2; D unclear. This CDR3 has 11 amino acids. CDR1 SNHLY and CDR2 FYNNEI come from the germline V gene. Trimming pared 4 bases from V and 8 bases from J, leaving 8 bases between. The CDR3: CASSALTGYTF. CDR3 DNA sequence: TGTGCCAGCAGTGCCCTGACGGGCTACACCTTC.

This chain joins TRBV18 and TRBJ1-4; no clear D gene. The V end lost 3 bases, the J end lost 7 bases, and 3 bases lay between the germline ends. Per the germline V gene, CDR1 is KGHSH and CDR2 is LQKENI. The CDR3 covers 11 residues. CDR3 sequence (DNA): TGTGCCAGCTCACCCAGTGAAAAACTGTTTTTT. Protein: CASSPSEKLFF.

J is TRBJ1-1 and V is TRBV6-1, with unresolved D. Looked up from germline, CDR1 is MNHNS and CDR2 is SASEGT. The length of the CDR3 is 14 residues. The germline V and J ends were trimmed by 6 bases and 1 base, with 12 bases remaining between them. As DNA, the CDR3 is TGTGCCAGCAGCCCCGCGCTCGGGAACACTGAAGCTTTCTTT. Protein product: CASSPALGNTEAFF.